This T cell receptor (beta chain) originates from a study of cytomegalovirus exposure and HLA in healthy donors. Findings and limits, study-wide: Several of the most significant clusters appeared linked to common viral pathogens, based on a later analysis. At a 0.05 false discovery rate, a later analysis found 16,951 TCR beta sequences to be associated with HLA alleles. Cytomegalovirus status was reportedly diagnosed by the classifier with high specificity and sensitivity.

The CDR3 sequence is 15 residues long. The V end lost 1 base, the J end lost 4 bases, and 13 bases lay between the germline ends. The germline gives CDR1 SGHDN, CDR2 FVKESK. This clone was counted a single time. Antigen specificity is unknown. Amplification used 60 Vbeta primers and 13 Jbeta primers. Original analysis: Later analysis identified approximately 80 million unique TCR beta chains, 8.5 million to 13 million shared. Sequencing was performed with immunoSEQ multiplex PCR; in TCRdb, only in-frame clones are kept and a portion is missing. D and trimming come from the DNA, and the V and J calls and clone size come from that table. This repertoire shows some 150,000 clones, 80% found once; its top ten account for about a tenth.

This receptor was taken from a man younger than 35 in good health and CMV-seropositive. The chain links TRBV14 to TRBJ1-1, with D possibly being TRBD1 (6 bases). The sample consisted of PBMCs. CDR3 in DNA: TGTGCCAGCAGCCAAGGTAGGGGGGGGACCACTGAAGCTTTCTTT. Translated: CASSQGRGGTTEAFF. Full variable domain (missing parts from reference TRBV14 and TRBJ1-1): EAGVTQFPSHSVIEKGQTVTLRCDPISGHDNLYWYRRVMGKEIKFLLHFVKESKQDESGMPNNRFLAERTGGTYSTLKVQPAELEDSGVYFCASSQGRGGTTEAFFGQGTRLTVV.